Sequencing of this T cell receptor beta chain was carried out in a study of T cells in Graves' hyperthyroidism and ophthalmopathy. Germline CDR1 reads KGHSH; CDR2 reads LQKENI. V was pared by 5 bases and J by 4 bases, with 5 bases of the junction left unmatched. The CDR3 extends over 14 amino acids. RNA transcripts yielded amplified TCR beta CDR3 regions. TCR CDR3 regions were first amplified by RT-PCR with HTBI primers. TCRdb reanalysed the multiplex PCR reads using MiXCR and keeps one entry per CDR3 protein. The sample has around 500,000 distinct CDR3 sequences, roughly 15% seen once. This clonotype was picked up many times.

What was sequenced was blood. The rearrangement joins TRBV18 to TRBJ1-5; 7 bases are shared with TRBD1. This receptor was taken from a middle-aged woman with Graves' hyperthyroidism. The CDR3, as DNA: TGTGCCAGCTCATCCGGGACAGCTAATCAGCCCCAGCATTTT. Translating gives CASSSGTANQPQHF.